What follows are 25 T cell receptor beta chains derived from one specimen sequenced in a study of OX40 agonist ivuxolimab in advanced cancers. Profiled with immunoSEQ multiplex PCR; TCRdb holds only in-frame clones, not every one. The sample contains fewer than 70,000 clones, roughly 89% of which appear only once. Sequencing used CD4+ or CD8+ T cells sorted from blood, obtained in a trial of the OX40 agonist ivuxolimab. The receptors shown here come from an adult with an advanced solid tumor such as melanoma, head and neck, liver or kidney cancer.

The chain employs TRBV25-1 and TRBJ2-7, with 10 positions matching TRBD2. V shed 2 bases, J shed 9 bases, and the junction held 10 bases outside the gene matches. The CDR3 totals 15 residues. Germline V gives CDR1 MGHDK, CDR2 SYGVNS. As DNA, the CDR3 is TGTGCCAGCAGTGAACCGCGGTCTAGCGGGAGTAGGCAGTACTTC. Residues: CASSEPRSSGSRQYF.

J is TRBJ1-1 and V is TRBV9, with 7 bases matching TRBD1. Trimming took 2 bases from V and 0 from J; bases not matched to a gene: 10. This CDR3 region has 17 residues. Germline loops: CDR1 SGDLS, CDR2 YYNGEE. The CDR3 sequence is CASSVLPTTGMNTEAFF. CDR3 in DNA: TGTGCCAGCAGCGTCCTACCGACGACAGGGATGAACACTGAAGCTTTCTTT.

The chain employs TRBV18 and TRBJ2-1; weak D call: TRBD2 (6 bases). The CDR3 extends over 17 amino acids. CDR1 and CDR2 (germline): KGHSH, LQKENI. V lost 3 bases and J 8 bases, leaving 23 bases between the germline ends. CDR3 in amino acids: CASSPPPGREKWDEQFF. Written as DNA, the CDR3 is TGTGCCAGCTCACCGCCCCCTGGGCGGGAAAAGTGGGATGAGCAGTTCTTC.

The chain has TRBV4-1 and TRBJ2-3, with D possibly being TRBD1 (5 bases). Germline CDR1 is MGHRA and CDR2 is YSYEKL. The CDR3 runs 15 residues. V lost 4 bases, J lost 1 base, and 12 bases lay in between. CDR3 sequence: CASSLVRVGTDTQYF. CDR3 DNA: TGCGCCAGCAGCCTGGTCAGGGTGGGCACAGATACGCAGTATTTT.

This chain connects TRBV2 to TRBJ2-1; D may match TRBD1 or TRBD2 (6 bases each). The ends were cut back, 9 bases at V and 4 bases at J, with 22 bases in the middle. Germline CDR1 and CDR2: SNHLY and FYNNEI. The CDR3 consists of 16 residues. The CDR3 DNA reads TGTGCCAGTAGGGAGGAGACAGGAAAACGTTACAATGAGCAGTTCTTC. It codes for CASREETGKRYNEQFF.

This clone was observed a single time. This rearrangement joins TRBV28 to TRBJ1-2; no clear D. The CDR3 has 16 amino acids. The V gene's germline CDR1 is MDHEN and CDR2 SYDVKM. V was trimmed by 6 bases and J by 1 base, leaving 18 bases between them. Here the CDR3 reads CASSQVAAAYNYGYTF. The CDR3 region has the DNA TGTGCCAGCAGCCAAGTCGCTGCAGCTTATAACTATGGCTACACCTTC.

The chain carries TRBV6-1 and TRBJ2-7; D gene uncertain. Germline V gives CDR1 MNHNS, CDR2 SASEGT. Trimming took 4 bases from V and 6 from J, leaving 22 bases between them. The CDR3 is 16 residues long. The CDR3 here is CASSALWVGSVSEQYF. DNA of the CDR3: TGTGCCAGCAGTGCACTTTGGGTAGGGTCCGTCTCCGAGCAGTACTTC.

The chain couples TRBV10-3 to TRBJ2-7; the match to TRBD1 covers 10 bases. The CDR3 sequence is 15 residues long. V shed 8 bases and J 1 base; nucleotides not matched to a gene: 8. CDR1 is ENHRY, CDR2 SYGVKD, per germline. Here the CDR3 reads CAIGEGQGISYEQYF. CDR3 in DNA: TGTGCCATCGGGGAGGGACAGGGGATTTCCTACGAGCAGTACTTC.

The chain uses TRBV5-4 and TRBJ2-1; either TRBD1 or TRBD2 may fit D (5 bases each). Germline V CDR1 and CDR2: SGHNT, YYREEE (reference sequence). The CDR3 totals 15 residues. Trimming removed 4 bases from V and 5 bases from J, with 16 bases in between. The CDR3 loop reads CASSGGRRFDNEQFF. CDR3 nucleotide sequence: TGTGCCAGCAGCGGGGGAAGAAGGTTCGACAATGAGCAGTTCTTC.

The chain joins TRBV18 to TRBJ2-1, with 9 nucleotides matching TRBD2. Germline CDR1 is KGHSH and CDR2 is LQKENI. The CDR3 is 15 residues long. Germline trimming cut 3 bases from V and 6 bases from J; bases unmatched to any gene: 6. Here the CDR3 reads CASSPRLAGSNEQFF. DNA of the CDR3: TGTGCCAGCTCACCTCGGCTAGCGGGAAGCAATGAGCAGTTCTTC.

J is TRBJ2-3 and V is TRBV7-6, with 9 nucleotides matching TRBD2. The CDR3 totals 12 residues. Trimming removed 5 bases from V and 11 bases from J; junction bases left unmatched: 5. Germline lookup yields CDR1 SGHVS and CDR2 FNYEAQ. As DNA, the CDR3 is TGTGCCAGCAGCCCCGCGGGGGGGATGCAGTATTTT. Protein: CASSPAGGMQYF. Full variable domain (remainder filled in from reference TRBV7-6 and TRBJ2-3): GAGVSQSPRYKVTKRGQDVALRCDPISGHVSLYWYRQALGQGPEFLTYFNYEAQQDKSGLPNDRFSAERPEGSISTLTIQRTEQRDSAMYRCASSPAGGMQYFGPGTRLTVL.

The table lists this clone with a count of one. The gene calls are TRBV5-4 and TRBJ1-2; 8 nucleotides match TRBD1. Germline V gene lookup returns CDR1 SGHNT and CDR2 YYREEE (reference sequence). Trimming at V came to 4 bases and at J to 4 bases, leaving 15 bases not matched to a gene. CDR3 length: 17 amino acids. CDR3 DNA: TGTGCCAGCAGCACGAACAGGGGGGCAAAGGGGATCTATGGCTACACCTTC. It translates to CASSTNRGAKGIYGYTF.

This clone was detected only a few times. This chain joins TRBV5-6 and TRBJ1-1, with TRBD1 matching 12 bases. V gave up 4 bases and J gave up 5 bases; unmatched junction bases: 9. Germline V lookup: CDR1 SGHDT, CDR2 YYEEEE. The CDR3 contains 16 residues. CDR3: CASSRGTGGGITEAFF. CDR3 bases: TGTGCCAGCAGCCGCGGGACAGGGGGCGGGATTACTGAAGCTTTCTTT.

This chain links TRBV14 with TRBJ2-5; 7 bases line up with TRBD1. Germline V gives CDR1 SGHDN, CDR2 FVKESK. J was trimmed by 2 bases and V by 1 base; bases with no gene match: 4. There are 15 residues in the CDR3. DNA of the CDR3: TGTGCCAGCAGCCAAGCTGGGACAGAGCAAGAGACCCAGTACTTC. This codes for CASSQAGTEQETQYF.

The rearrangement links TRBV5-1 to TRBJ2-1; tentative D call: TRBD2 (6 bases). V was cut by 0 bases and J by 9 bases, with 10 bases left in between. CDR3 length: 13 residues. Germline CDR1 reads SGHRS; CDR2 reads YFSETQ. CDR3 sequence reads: CASSLVGGFEQFF. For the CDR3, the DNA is TGCGCCAGCAGCTTGGTGGGAGGTTTTGAGCAGTTCTTC.

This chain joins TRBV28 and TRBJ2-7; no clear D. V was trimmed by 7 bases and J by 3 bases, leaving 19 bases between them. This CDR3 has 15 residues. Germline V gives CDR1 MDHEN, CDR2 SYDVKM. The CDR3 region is CASTRLIGLRYEQYF. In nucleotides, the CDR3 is TGTGCCAGCACCCGCCTGATAGGCCTCCGCTACGAGCAGTACTTC.

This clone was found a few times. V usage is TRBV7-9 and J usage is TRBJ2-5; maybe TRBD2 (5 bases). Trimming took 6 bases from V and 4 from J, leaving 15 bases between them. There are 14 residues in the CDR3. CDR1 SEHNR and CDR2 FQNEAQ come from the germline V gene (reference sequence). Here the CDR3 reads CASRRSSGGETQYF. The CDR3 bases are TGTGCCAGCAGGCGATCCAGCGGAGGAGAGACCCAGTACTTC.

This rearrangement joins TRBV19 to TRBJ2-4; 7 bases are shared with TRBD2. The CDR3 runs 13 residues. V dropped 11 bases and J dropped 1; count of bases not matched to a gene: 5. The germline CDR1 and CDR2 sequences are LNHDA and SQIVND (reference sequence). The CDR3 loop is CASREAAKNIQYF. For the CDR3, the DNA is TGTGCCTCTCGGGAGGCGGCCAAAAACATTCAGTACTTC.

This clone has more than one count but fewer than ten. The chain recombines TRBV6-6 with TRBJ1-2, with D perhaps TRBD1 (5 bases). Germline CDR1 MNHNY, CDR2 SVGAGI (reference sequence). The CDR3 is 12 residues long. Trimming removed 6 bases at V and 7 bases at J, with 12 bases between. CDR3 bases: TGTGCCAGCAGCCAAGACAGAAGTGGCTACACCTTC. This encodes CASSQDRSGYTF.

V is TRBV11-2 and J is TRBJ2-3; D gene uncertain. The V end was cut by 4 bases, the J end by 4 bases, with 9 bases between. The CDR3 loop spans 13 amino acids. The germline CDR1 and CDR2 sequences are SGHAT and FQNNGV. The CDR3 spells CASSSSLADTQYF. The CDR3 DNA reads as TGTGCCAGCAGCTCCTCTCTGGCAGATACGCAGTATTTT.

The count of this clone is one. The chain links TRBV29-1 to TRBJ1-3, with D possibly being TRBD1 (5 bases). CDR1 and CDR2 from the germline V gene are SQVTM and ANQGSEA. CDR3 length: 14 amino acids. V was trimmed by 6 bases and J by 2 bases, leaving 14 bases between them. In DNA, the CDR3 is TGCAGCGTCTTTTCGACGGGGGCTGGAAACACCATATATTTT. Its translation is CSVFSTGAGNTIYF.

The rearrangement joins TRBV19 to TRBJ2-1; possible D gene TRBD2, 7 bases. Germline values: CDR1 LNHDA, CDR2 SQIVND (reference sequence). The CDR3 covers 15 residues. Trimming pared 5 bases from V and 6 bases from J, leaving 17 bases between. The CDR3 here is CASSVNRVAGNEQFF. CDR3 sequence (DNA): TGTGCCAGTAGTGTAAACAGGGTAGCGGGCAATGAGCAGTTCTTC. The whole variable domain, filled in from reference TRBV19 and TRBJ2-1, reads DGGITQSPKYLFRKEGQNVTLSCEQNLNHDAMYWYRQDPGQGLRLIYYSQIVNDFQKGDIAEGYSVSREKKESFPLTVTSAQKNPTAFYLCASSVNRVAGNEQFFGPGTRLTVL.

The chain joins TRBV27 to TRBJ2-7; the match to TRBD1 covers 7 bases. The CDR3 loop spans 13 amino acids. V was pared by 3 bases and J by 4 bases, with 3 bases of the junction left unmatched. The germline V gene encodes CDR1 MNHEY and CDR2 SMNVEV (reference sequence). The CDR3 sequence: CASSFYRGYEQYF. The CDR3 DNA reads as TGTGCCAGCAGTTTCTACAGGGGATACGAGCAGTACTTC.

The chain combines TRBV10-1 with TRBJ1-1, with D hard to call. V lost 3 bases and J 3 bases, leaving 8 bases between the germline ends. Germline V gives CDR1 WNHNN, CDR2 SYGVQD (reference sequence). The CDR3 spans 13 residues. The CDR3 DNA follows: TGCGCCAGCAGTGAAAATGGGGACACTGAAGCTTTCTTT. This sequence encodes CASSENGDTEAFF.

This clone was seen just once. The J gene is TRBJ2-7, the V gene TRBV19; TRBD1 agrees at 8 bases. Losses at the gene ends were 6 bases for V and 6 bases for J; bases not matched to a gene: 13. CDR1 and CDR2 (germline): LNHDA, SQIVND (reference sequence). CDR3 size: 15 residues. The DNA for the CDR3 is TGTGCCAGTAGAAGCCTTGCCGGACAGGGTCCCGAGCAGTACTTC. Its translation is CASRSLAGQGPEQYF.